This TCR beta chain is from a study of beta chain features in type 1 diabetes. The isolated RNA, all of it, was reverse transcribed, so expressed TCRB transcripts were what got sequenced. Profiling relied on immunoSEQ multiplex PCR, and the TCRdb table lists in-frame clones only, not all of them. The sample gives roughly 250,000 clones, under 70% of which show up once; about 0.051% is in the top ten. Via the markers CD45RO/CCR7/CD25/CD127/CD95/CD27, stem cell-like memory, regulatory, central memory and naive CD4+ cells were sorted. Populations obtained by sorting all exceeded 95% purity. The CDR3 has 11 residues. Germline V gene lookup returns CDR1 LGHNA and CDR2 YNFKEQ. The V end lost 6 bases, the J end lost 6 bases, and 7 bases lay between the germline ends. This clone was observed a few times.

The sequence derives from a young man in good health. The chain has TRBV4-2 and TRBJ2-3; D not certain. The sequenced material came from naive CD4+ T cells from blood. CDR3 sequence (DNA): TGTGCCAGCAGGGGTGGGGATACGCAGTATTTT. As protein: CASRGGDTQYF.